Presented here are 30 T cell receptor beta chains from one specimen sequenced in a study of cytotoxic CD8 clonotypes in ibrutinib-treated CLL. TCRdb's table, derived via immunoSEQ multiplex PCR, lists solely in-frame clones and lacks some. The sample includes approximately 150,000 clones, around 77% of them seen just once. Sample: PBMCs, taken after 12 months of ibrutinib treatment. The receptor source for this set is a human donor with chronic lymphocytic leukemia.

The chain combines TRBV4-1 with TRBJ2-4, with TRBD1 matching over 8 bases. There are 15 residues in the CDR3. V gave up 1 base and J gave up 7 bases; unmatched junction bases: 6. CDR1 and CDR2 (germline): MGHRA, YSYEKL. The CDR3 is CASSQVQTGGNIQYF. CDR3 in DNA: TGCGCCAGCAGCCAAGTACAAACAGGGGGGAACATTCAGTACTTC.

This clone has more than one count but fewer than ten. V gene TRBV28 combines with J gene TRBJ1-1; no definite D call. Trimming took 2 bases from V and 1 from J, leaving 8 bases between them. In germline, CDR1 is MDHEN, CDR2 SYDVKM. This CDR3 is 14 amino acids long. The CDR3 bases are TGTGCCAGCAGTTTAGGGCACAGGAACACTGAAGCTTTCTTT. It is translated as CASSLGHRNTEAFF.

This clone appeared a few times. This chain uses TRBV11-2 with TRBJ1-6, with 8 bases lining up with TRBD1. The CDR3 has 14 amino acids. Unmatched junction bases numbered 9, after V lost 7 bases and J lost 10 bases. CDR1 is SGHAT and CDR2 is FQNNGV in the germline V gene. CDR3 nucleotides: TGTGCCAGCAACACAGGGGGAGAGGGGTCACCCCTCCACTTT. Amino acids: CASNTGGEGSPLHF.

The table lists this clone with a few counts. The rearrangement uses TRBV18 and TRBJ2-7; TRBD1 matches at 10 bases. Germline loops: CDR1 KGHSH, CDR2 LQKENI. The CDR3 length is 16 residues. With V trimmed by 2 bases and J by 0 bases, 4 bases remained unmatched. CDR3 region: CASSPGGQGSSYEQYF. The CDR3 bases are TGTGCCAGCTCACCAGGGGGACAGGGGAGCTCCTACGAGCAGTACTTC.

The chain employs TRBV5-6 and TRBJ1-6; a possible D gene is TRBD1 (5 bases). The CDR3 covers 14 residues. Trimming shortened V by 5 bases and J by 5 bases, and 11 bases separated the two germline ends. Germline V gives CDR1 SGHDT, CDR2 YYEEEE. CDR3 sequence (DNA): TGTGCCAGCAGGTCGGGACTCAATAATTCACCCCTCCACTTT. Its translation: CASRSGLNNSPLHF.

Note on this clone: The same CDR3 is also encoded by other DNA sequences in this sample. J is TRBJ2-7 and V is TRBV28; TRBD1 aligns across 8 bases. V trimming: 6 bases; J trimming: 0 bases; junction bases outside the gene matches: 7. Germline CDR1 and CDR2: MDHEN and SYDVKM. The CDR3 totals 15 residues. This CDR3 is CASRTPGTGSYEQYF. Here the CDR3 DNA reads TGTGCCAGCAGAACGCCCGGGACAGGCTCCTACGAGCAGTACTTC.

The chain recombines TRBV7-9 with TRBJ2-5; the match to TRBD1 covers 7 bases. The V gene end was trimmed by 5 bases and the J gene end by 3 bases; junction bases not matched to a gene: 6. This CDR3 contains 14 residues. CDR1 and CDR2 (germline): SEHNR, FQNEAQ (reference sequence). The CDR3 here is CASSLRDRKETQYF. DNA for the CDR3: TGTGCCAGCAGCCTCCGGGACAGAAAAGAGACCCAGTACTTC.

The chain recombines TRBV19 with TRBJ1-1; D not resolved. From germline, CDR1 is LNHDA and CDR2 SQIVND (reference sequence). The CDR3 totals 12 residues. V shed 1 base and J shed 7 bases, with 7 bases lying between them. The CDR3 DNA reads TGTGCCAGTAGTATAGGGACGGTTGAAGCTTTCTTT. It codes for CASSIGTVEAFF.

This chain uses TRBV28 with TRBJ2-2; 9 nucleotides line up with TRBD2. Trimming at V came to 4 bases and at J to 1 base, leaving 1 base not matched to a gene. The CDR3 spans 15 residues. Germline V CDR1 and CDR2: MDHEN, SYDVKM. The CDR3 region has the DNA TGTGCCAGCAGTTCTAGCGGGAAGAACACCGGGGAGCTGTTTTTT. It specifies CASSSSGKNTGELFF.

The chain has TRBV9 and TRBJ2-7; maybe TRBD1 (5 bases). The CDR3 has 13 residues. The germline V gene encodes CDR1 SGDLS and CDR2 YYNGEE. Trimming cost V 4 bases and J 2 bases, with 10 bases left between them. CDR3 sequence (DNA): TGTGCCAGCAGCCTTGAGGACACCTACGAGCAGTACTTC. This gives the protein CASSLEDTYEQYF.

This clone was detected only a few times. The rearrangement joins TRBV27 to TRBJ1-5, with D unresolved. V shed 2 bases and J shed 0 bases, with 2 bases lying between them. Germline-derived CDR1 and CDR2 are MNHEY and SMNVEV (reference sequence). The CDR3 spans 13 residues. This CDR3 is CASSLLSNQPQHF. In DNA form, the CDR3 reads TGTGCCAGCAGTTTACTTAGCAATCAGCCCCAGCATTTT.

This chain joins TRBV4-2 and TRBJ1-1, with D possibly matching TRBD1 (6 bases). Germline V gives CDR1 LGHNA, CDR2 YNFKEQ. The V end was cut by 0 bases, the J end by 0 bases, with 11 bases between. This CDR3 is 16 amino acids long. The CDR3 protein is CASSQELDSMNTEAFF. Here the CDR3 DNA reads TGTGCCAGCAGCCAAGAACTGGACAGTATGAACACTGAAGCTTTCTTT.

The table lists this clone with a few counts. CDR3 sequence (DNA): TGTGCCAGCAGCCTTGGACTCGGATTGTACGAGCAGTACTTC. It yields the protein CASSLGLGLYEQYF. The chain joins TRBV5-6 to TRBJ2-7; D is possibly TRBD2 (5 bases). V was cut by 4 bases and J by 4 bases, with 15 bases left in between. Germline V lookup: CDR1 SGHDT, CDR2 YYEEEE. This CDR3 is 14 amino acids long. Looking up the rest from reference TRBV5-6 and TRBJ2-7 gives the full variable domain: DAGVTQSPTHLIKTRGQQVTLRCSPKSGHDTVSWYQQALGQGPQFIFQYYEEEERQRGNFPDRFSGHQFPNYSSELNVNALLLGDSALYLCASSLGLGLYEQYFGPGTRLTVT.

This clone was counted between two and nine times. The chain has TRBV5-4 and TRBJ1-1; the D gene is possibly TRBD1 (6 bases). The germline V gene has CDR1 SGHNT and CDR2 YYREEE (reference sequence). There are 14 residues in the CDR3. V dropped 2 bases and J dropped 1 base, with 9 bases sitting between them. The CDR3 region has the DNA TGTGCCAGCAGCTTTGACAGGACGAACACTGAAGCTTTCTTT. Protein sequence: CASSFDRTNTEAFF.

V and J are TRBV6-4 and TRBJ2-1; D could derive from TRBD1 or TRBD2 (7 bases each). V was shortened by 2 bases and J by 3 bases, with 14 bases between the two germline ends. CDR3 length: 16 residues. CDR1 and CDR2 from the germline V gene are MRHNA and SNTAGT. The CDR3 nucleotides are TGTGCCAGCAGTGACGGCAGGGGGGGGCGCTACAATGAGCAGTTCTTC. It specifies CASSDGRGGRYNEQFF.

The chain combines TRBV13 with TRBJ1-5; D may be TRBD1 (5 bases). The CDR3 is made up of 16 amino acids. V was clipped by 2 bases and J by 5 bases, with 16 bases between them. Germline lookup yields CDR1 PRHDT and CDR2 FYEKMQ (reference sequence). CDR3 sequence: CASSLTSKGIHQPQHF. As DNA, the CDR3 is TGTGCCAGCAGCTTAACCAGCAAGGGGATACATCAGCCCCAGCATTTT.

V is TRBV10-3 and J is TRBJ2-1, with D unresolved. CDR1 ENHRY and CDR2 SYGVKD come from the germline V gene. Trimming left V 4 bases short and J 1 base short, with 8 bases between. The CDR3 spans 14 residues. CDR3 sequence reads: CAISGQASYNEQFF. The CDR3 DNA sequence: TGTGCCATCAGTGGTCAGGCTTCCTACAATGAGCAGTTCTTC.

This clone turned up a few times. This rearrangement joins TRBV5-8 to TRBJ2-5; D remains ambiguous. This CDR3 spans 10 amino acids. Germline CDR1 reads SGHTS; CDR2 reads YDEGEE. Trimming took 4 bases from V and 8 from J, leaving 6 bases between them. The CDR3: CASSRFTQYF. The CDR3 region has the DNA TGTGCCAGCAGCCGCTTTACCCAGTACTTC.

In this sample, this clone turned up once. V and J are TRBV7-8 and TRBJ1-2; D gene uncertain. The V gene's germline CDR1 is SGHVS and CDR2 FQNEAQ. The CDR3 has 14 amino acids. The ends were cut back, 1 base at V and 0 bases at J, with 6 bases in the middle. CDR3 DNA: TGTGCCAGCAGCTTAGATCCCCCTAACTATGGCTACACCTTC. Translated: CASSLDPPNYGYTF.

This clone has just one count. The chain couples TRBV29-1 to TRBJ2-1; D unclear. The germline V and J ends were trimmed by 5 bases and 9 bases, with 11 bases remaining between them. Per the germline V gene, CDR1 is SQVTM and CDR2 is ANQGSEA. The CDR3 runs to 11 residues. The CDR3 DNA sequence: TGCAGCGTTAGTGGCAGTGGTGAGCAGTTCTTC. Translated, it gives CSVSGSGEQFF.

The CDR3 region has the DNA TGTGCCAGTAGTATTCAAGCGGGGGAAACAGATACGCAGTATTTT. Translation: CASSIQAGETDTQYF. The gene calls are TRBV19 and TRBJ2-3; 8 nucleotides align to TRBD2. Germline V gene lookup returns CDR1 LNHDA and CDR2 SQIVND (reference sequence). The J segment lost 3 bases and the V segment lost 3 bases, leaving 5 bases of the junction unmatched. This CDR3 has 15 amino acids.

The chain is built from TRBV15 and TRBJ2-7, with 9 nucleotides matching TRBD1. CDR1 LNHNV and CDR2 YYDKDF come from the germline V gene (reference sequence). The CDR3 covers 16 residues. The ends lost 0 bases at V and 3 bases at J; junction bases unmatched: 6. The CDR3 DNA follows: TGTGCCACCAGCAGAGATCCCGGGACAGGGAGCTACGAGCAGTACTTC. Amino acid sequence: CATSRDPGTGSYEQYF. Looking up the rest from reference TRBV15 and TRBJ2-7 gives the full variable domain: DAMVIQNPRYQVTQFGKPVTLSCSQTLNHNVMYWYQQKSSQAPKLLFHYYDKDFNNEADTPDNFQSRRPNTSFCFLDIRSPGLGDTAMYLCATSRDPGTGSYEQYFGPGTRLTVT.

The chain links TRBV19 to TRBJ2-3, with 7 bases fitting TRBD2. The CDR3 consists of 15 residues. Germline trimming cut 3 bases from V and 2 bases from J; bases unmatched to any gene: 5. Germline V gene data show CDR1 as LNHDA and CDR2 as SQIVND (reference sequence). The CDR3 sequence: CASSISGLVTDTQYF. The CDR3 nucleotides are TGTGCCAGTAGTATTAGCGGGCTAGTCACAGATACGCAGTATTTT. The full variable domain, completed using reference TRBV19 and TRBJ2-3, is DGGITQSPKYLFRKEGQNVTLSCEQNLNHDAMYWYRQDPGQGLRLIYYSQIVNDFQKGDIAEGYSVSREKKESFPLTVTSAQKNPTAFYLCASSISGLVTDTQYFGPGTRLTVL.

The CDR3 bases are TGTGCCAGCACGGGTAGGGGTGGGCAAGCTTTCTTT. Translation gives CASTGRGGQAFF. The chain has TRBV4-2 and TRBJ1-1; a weak D match, TRBD1 (5 bases). This CDR3 comprises 12 residues. Trimming left V 7 bases short and J 9 bases short, with 15 bases between. Germline V gives CDR1 LGHNA, CDR2 YNFKEQ.

The CDR3 region is CATQRGEQFF. The CDR3 nucleotides read TGCGCCACCCAAAGGGGTGAGCAGTTCTTC. V gene TRBV5-1 combines with J gene TRBJ2-1, with D perhaps TRBD1 (5 bases). CDR3 length equals 10 residues. With 9 bases removed from V and 9 bases from J, the gap between germline ends came to 10 bases. Germline V gene data show CDR1 as SGHRS and CDR2 as YFSETQ.

The rearrangement joins TRBV19 to TRBJ2-5, with D possibly matching TRBD2 (5 bases). Germline CDR1 LNHDA, CDR2 SQIVND (reference sequence). V was pared by 7 bases and J by 5 bases, with 11 bases between. This CDR3 is 12 amino acids long. CDR3 in amino acids: CASKDFAETQYF. CDR3 in DNA: TGTGCCAGTAAGGACTTCGCGGAGACCCAGTACTTC. Full variable domain (missing parts from reference TRBV19 and TRBJ2-5): DGGITQSPKYLFRKEGQNVTLSCEQNLNHDAMYWYRQDPGQGLRLIYYSQIVNDFQKGDIAEGYSVSREKKESFPLTVTSAQKNPTAFYLCASKDFAETQYFGPGTRLLVL.

This clone was seen a single time. This chain links TRBV7-2 with TRBJ2-3, with 10 bases aligning to TRBD1. The CDR3 has 18 residues. Germline CDR1 SGHTA, CDR2 FQGNSA. The V gene end was trimmed by 0 bases and the J gene end by 4 bases; junction bases not matched to a gene: 10. Written as DNA, the CDR3 is TGTGCCAGCAGCTTAGCGGTTTTTTGGGACAGGGGAGCAGATACGCAGTATTTT. It yields the protein CASSLAVFWDRGADTQYF.

The chain employs TRBV18 and TRBJ1-3; D call uncertain. There are 17 residues in the CDR3. CDR1 KGHSH and CDR2 LQKENI come from the germline V gene. V shed 0 bases and J shed 0 bases, with 12 bases lying between them. The CDR3 spells CASSPPGRPSSGNTIYF. In DNA form, the CDR3 reads TGTGCCAGCTCACCACCAGGCAGGCCTTCCTCTGGAAACACCATATATTTT.

The chain is built from TRBV7-2 and TRBJ1-1; D may be TRBD1 (5 bases). The CDR3 runs 14 residues. Deletions cut 1 base from V and 4 bases from J, with 10 bases between. The germline gives CDR1 SGHTA, CDR2 FQGNSA. CDR3 sequence (DNA): TGTGCCAGCAGCTTAGTGGGGGGTTCCACTGAAGCTTTCTTT. Translation gives CASSLVGGSTEAFF.

This rearrangement joins TRBV7-6 to TRBJ2-1; a weak D match, TRBD2 (5 bases). The CDR3 consists of 12 residues. Germline values: CDR1 SGHVS, CDR2 FNYEAQ. Trimming removed 5 bases from V and 5 bases from J, with 7 bases in between. CDR3 amino acids: CASSLRDNEQFF. Here the CDR3 DNA reads TGTGCCAGCAGCCTGCGGGACAATGAGCAGTTCTTC.